These 21 T cell receptor beta chains were sequenced from one sample in a study of Ad26.COV2.S vaccination and SARS-CoV-2 variants. Clones were read by immunoSEQ multiplex PCR, and TCRdb kept only the in-frame ones, dropping some. The sample lists roughly 320,000 clones, roughly 84% occurring once. Regarding treatment: some 19 received Ad26.COV2.S at low or high dose, single or two shots; roughly five received placebo; per-sample allocation not given. Sample collection was performed on day 63 after the first vaccine or placebo injection. Sequencing used peripheral blood, obtained in a trial of Ad26.COV2.S vaccine versus placebo. Receptors originate from a person between 18 and 65 years old who received the Ad26.COV2.S COVID-19 vaccine or a placebo.

J is TRBJ2-1 and V is TRBV20-1; D is ambiguous. Germline V gene sequence: CDR1 DFQATT, CDR2 SNEGSKA (reference sequence). The V end lost 6 bases, the J end lost 13 bases, and 7 bases lay between the germline ends. The CDR3 spans 8 residues. For the CDR3, the DNA is TGCAGTGCCGATCTCCAGTTCTTC. Its protein is CSADLQFF.

The chain couples TRBV7-8 to TRBJ2-7, with 10 bases fitting TRBD2. Trimming removed 5 bases from V and 2 bases from J; junction bases left unmatched: 12. CDR1 is SGHVS, CDR2 FQNEAQ, per germline. The CDR3 spans 17 residues. The CDR3 loop reads CASSQDYGTSVPYEQYF. The DNA of the CDR3 is TGTGCCAGCAGCCAGGACTATGGGACTAGCGTGCCCTACGAGCAGTACTTC. Based on the CDR3 plus reference TRBV7-8 and TRBJ2-7, the full variable domain is GAGVSQSPRYKVAKRGQDVALRCDPISGHVSLFWYQQALGQGPEFLTYFQNEAQLDKSGLPSDRFFAERPEGSVSTLKIQRTQQEDSAVYLCASSQDYGTSVPYEQYFGPGTRLTVT.

The chain's CDR3 is CASSLGEGGLNEQFF. The CDR3 region has the DNA TGTGCCAGCAGTTTGGGAGAGGGAGGGTTAAATGAGCAGTTCTTC. The genes are TRBV27 and TRBJ2-1; 7 nucleotides agree with TRBD2. The CDR3 runs 15 residues. CDR1 is MNHEY and CDR2 is SMNVEV in the germline V gene (reference sequence). The V gene end was trimmed by 3 bases and the J gene end by 7 bases; junction bases not matched to a gene: 9.

The V call is TRBV7-9, the J call TRBJ2-1; 10 nucleotides line up with TRBD2. The V gene's germline CDR1 is SEHNR and CDR2 FQNEAQ (reference sequence). The V segment lost 5 bases and the J segment 9 bases; nucleotides outside the gene matches: 13. The CDR3 is 16 residues long. The CDR3 DNA reads TGTGCCAGCAGCCCCCGGGGAGCGGGGGGGTTCGGTGAGCAGTTCTTC. It codes for CASSPRGAGGFGEQFF.

This clone was detected only once. V is TRBV6-5 and J is TRBJ1-5; maybe TRBD1 (5 bases). Trimming left V 8 bases short and J 4 bases short, with 12 bases between. Germline CDR1 and CDR2: MNHEY and SVGAGI. This CDR3 has 13 amino acids. DNA of the CDR3: TGTGCCAGCGGGACGTCACCAAATCAGCCCCAGCATTTT. It specifies CASGTSPNQPQHF.

The chain has TRBV27 and TRBJ1-6; no definite D call. Looked up from germline, CDR1 is MNHEY and CDR2 is SMNVEV (reference sequence). Trimming cost V 2 bases and J 0 bases, with 11 bases left between them. This CDR3 region has 17 residues. CDR3 in amino acids: CASSLGRTSSYNSPLHF. CDR3 nucleotides: TGTGCCAGCAGTTTAGGCAGAACAAGCTCCTATAATTCACCCCTCCACTTT.

This clone has a single count. The V call is TRBV19, the J call TRBJ1-1; unclear D gene. CDR1 and CDR2 (germline): LNHDA, SQIVND (reference sequence). CDR3 size: 13 residues. V shed 6 bases and J shed 1 base, with 9 bases lying between them. Here the CDR3 reads CASRRWENTEAFF. The CDR3, as DNA: TGTGCCAGTAGGAGGTGGGAGAACACTGAAGCTTTCTTT.

The rearrangement links TRBV9 to TRBJ2-3; D might be TRBD1 (5 bases). Trimming shortened V by 0 bases and J by 0 bases, and 14 bases separated the two germline ends. Germline V CDR1 and CDR2: SGDLS, YYNGEE. The CDR3 runs to 17 residues. CDR3 protein: CASSVADSLTSTDTQYF. CDR3 DNA sequence: TGTGCCAGCAGCGTAGCTGACAGCTTAACTAGCACAGATACGCAGTATTTT.

This clone occurred a few times. J is TRBJ1-6 and V is TRBV7-9; D not resolved. CDR3 length equals 14 residues. V lost 4 bases and J lost 9, with 13 bases in between. Germline V gene lookup returns CDR1 SEHNR and CDR2 FQNEAQ (reference sequence). The CDR3 loop is CASSWLLVGSPLHF. CDR3 in DNA: TGTGCCAGCAGCTGGCTCCTGGTTGGTTCACCCCTCCACTTT.

The V and J genes are TRBV4-1 and TRBJ1-1, with D unclear. The CDR3 sequence is 16 residues long. In germline, CDR1 is MGHRA, CDR2 YSYEKL. V dropped 3 bases and J dropped 3 bases, with 17 bases sitting between them. CDR3 in DNA: TGCGCCAGCAGCCATCCATTGGTGTCTTTGTACACTGAAGCTTTCTTT. This gives the protein CASSHPLVSLYTEAFF.

Regarding this clone: The junction differs from germline at one of its ends, possibly a read error. The chain carries TRBV7-7 and TRBJ2-7; D is perhaps TRBD1 (6 bases). The CDR3 loop spans 15 amino acids. CDR1 is SSHAT and CDR2 is FNYEAQ in the germline V gene (reference sequence). The CDR3 nucleotides are TGTGCTAGCAGCCCCTCGACAGGACCCCTGGGCGAGCAGTACTTC. Protein: CASSPSTGPLGEQYF.

The chain has TRBV5-4 and TRBJ1-1; weak D call: TRBD1 (5 bases). V lost 3 bases and J lost 11, with 29 bases in between. The germline V gene has CDR1 SGHNT and CDR2 YYREEE (reference sequence). This CDR3 is built from 17 residues. CDR3 amino acids: CASSSLGGGGAKSKAFF. CDR3 nucleotide sequence: TGTGCCAGCAGCTCCCTTGGCGGGGGAGGGGCCAAATCAAAGGCTTTCTTT.

The chain has TRBV18 and TRBJ1-4; 10 nucleotides agree with TRBD1. The length of the CDR3 is 14 residues. Germline V gene data show CDR1 as KGHSH and CDR2 as LQKENI. V was clipped by 8 bases and J by 7 bases; unmatched bases: 7. In nucleotides, the CDR3 is TGTGCCAGCAAGCGAGGGACAGGGGCTGAAAAACTGTTTTTT. Its protein product is CASKRGTGAEKLFF. Full variable domain (missing parts from reference TRBV18 and TRBJ1-4): NAGVMQNPRHLVRRRGQEARLRCSPMKGHSHVYWYRQLPEEGLKFMVYLQKENIIDESGMPKERFSAEFPKEGPSILRIQQVVRGDSAAYFCASKRGTGAEKLFFGSGTQLSVL.

The chain combines TRBV3-1 (or the pseudogene TRBV3-2) with TRBJ2-4; the match to TRBD1 covers 10 bases. The V segment lost 1 base and the J segment 7 bases; nucleotides outside the gene matches: 1. This CDR3 spans 14 amino acids. Germline V gives CDR1 LGHDT, CDR2 YNNKEL (reference sequence). CDR3 loop: CASSQGQGANIQYF. In DNA, the CDR3 is TGTGCCAGCAGCCAAGGACAGGGGGCCAACATTCAGTACTTC.

The chain employs TRBV5-1 and TRBJ2-7; 8 positions match TRBD1. The germline V gene has CDR1 SGHRS and CDR2 YFSETQ. The trim removed 4 bases at V and 7 bases at J, leaving 7 bases unmatched. This CDR3 is built from 13 residues. CDR3 bases: TGCGCCAGCAGCAAGGACAGGGTTGGGGAGCAGTACTTC. This sequence encodes CASSKDRVGEQYF.

The gene calls are TRBV7-9 and TRBJ1-1, with D uncertain. Trimming took 7 bases from V and 1 from J, leaving 13 bases between them. The CDR3 runs to 14 residues. Germline-derived CDR1 and CDR2 are SEHNR and FQNEAQ (reference sequence). The CDR3 here is CASTGSKGNTEAFF. The CDR3 region has the DNA TGTGCCAGCACCGGCAGCAAGGGGAACACTGAAGCTTTCTTT.

V and J are TRBV9 and TRBJ2-7; maybe TRBD1 (6 bases). The germline V gene encodes CDR1 SGDLS and CDR2 YYNGEE. Deletions cut 0 bases from V and 0 bases from J, with 7 bases between. CDR3 length: 14 amino acids. CDR3 residues: CASSVEDSSYEQYF. The CDR3 nucleotides read TGTGCCAGCAGCGTAGAGGACAGCTCCTACGAGCAGTACTTC.

The chain employs TRBV6-6 and TRBJ1-5; D call uncertain. The ends were cut back, 5 bases at V and 2 bases at J, with 16 bases in the middle. The CDR3 is made up of 16 amino acids. CDR1 is MNHNY, CDR2 SVGAGI, per germline (reference sequence). CDR3 residues: CASSPSQRDGNQPQHF. The CDR3 DNA follows: TGTGCCAGCAGTCCCTCGCAAAGGGATGGCAATCAGCCCCAGCATTTT.

The rearrangement uses TRBV4-3 and TRBJ1-1; 10 bases align to TRBD1. J was trimmed by 1 base and V by 0 bases; bases with no gene match: 11. Germline CDR1 LGHNA, CDR2 YSLEER. This CDR3 is 19 amino acids long. In DNA, the CDR3 is TGCGCCAGCAGCCAAGATCGACAGGGGGCCTATACACCGAACACTGAAGCTTTCTTT. It translates to CASSQDRQGAYTPNTEAFF.

This clone was recorded many times. V gene TRBV7-9 combines with J gene TRBJ2-2, with D possibly matching TRBD1 (6 bases). Trimming pared 5 bases from V and 5 bases from J, leaving 9 bases between. The CDR3 is 13 residues long. Germline assignment: CDR1 SEHNR and CDR2 FQNEAQ (reference sequence). CDR3 coding DNA: TGTGCCAGCAGCGTAACAGGGACCGGGGAGCTGTTTTTT. Protein product: CASSVTGTGELFF.

The chain uses TRBV25-1 and TRBJ1-5; 8 nucleotides agree with TRBD1. The length of the CDR3 is 17 residues. Trimming removed 2 bases from V and 8 bases from J; junction bases left unmatched: 14. Germline V gives CDR1 MGHDK, CDR2 SYGVNS. The CDR3 DNA follows: TGTGCCAGCAGTGAAAAAGGGACAGGTTTGGGGGGGGAGCCCCAGCATTTT. It codes for CASSEKGTGLGGEPQHF.